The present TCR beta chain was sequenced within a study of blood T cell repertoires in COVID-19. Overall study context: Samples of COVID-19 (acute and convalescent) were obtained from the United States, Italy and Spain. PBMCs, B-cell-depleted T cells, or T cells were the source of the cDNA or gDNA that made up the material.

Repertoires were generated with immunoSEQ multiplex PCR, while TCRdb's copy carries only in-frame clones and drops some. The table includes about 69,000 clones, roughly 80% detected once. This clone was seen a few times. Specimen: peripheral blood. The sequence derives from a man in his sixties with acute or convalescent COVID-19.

The CDR3 loop is CASSIDGTVSNTEAFF. Written as DNA, the CDR3 is TGTGCCAGTAGTATAGACGGGACAGTCTCGAACACTGAAGCTTTCTTT. The chain couples TRBV19 to TRBJ1-1, with TRBD1 matching 7 bases. Germline loops: CDR1 LNHDA, CDR2 SQIVND (reference sequence). The CDR3 length is 16 residues. Losses at the gene ends were 0 bases for V and 1 base for J; bases not matched to a gene: 5.